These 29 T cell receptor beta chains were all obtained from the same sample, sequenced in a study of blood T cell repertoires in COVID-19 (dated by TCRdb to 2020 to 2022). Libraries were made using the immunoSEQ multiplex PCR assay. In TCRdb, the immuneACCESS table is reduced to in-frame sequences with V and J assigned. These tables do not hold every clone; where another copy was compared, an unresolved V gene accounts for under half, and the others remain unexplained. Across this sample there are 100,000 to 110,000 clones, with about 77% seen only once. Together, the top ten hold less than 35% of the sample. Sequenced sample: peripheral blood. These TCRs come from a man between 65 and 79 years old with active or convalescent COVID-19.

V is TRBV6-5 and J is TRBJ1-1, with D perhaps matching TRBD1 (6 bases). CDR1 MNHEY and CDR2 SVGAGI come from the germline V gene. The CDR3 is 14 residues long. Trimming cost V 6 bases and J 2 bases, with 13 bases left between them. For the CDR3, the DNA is TGTGCCAGCAGACCTGGGACATCTAACACTGAAGCTTTCTTT. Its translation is CASRPGTSNTEAFF.

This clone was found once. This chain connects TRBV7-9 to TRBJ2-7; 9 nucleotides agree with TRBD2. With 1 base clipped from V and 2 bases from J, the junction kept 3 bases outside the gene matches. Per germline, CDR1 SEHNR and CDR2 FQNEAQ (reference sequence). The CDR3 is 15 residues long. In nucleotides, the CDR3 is TGTGCCAGCAGCTTAGGAAGCGGGAGGACCTACGAGCAGTACTTC. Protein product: CASSLGSGRTYEQYF.

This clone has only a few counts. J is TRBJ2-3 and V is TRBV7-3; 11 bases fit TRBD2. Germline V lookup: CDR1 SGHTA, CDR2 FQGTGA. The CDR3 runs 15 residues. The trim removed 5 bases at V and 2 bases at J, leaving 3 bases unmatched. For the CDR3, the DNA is TGTGCCAGCAGCGTAGCGGGGGGGTCCACAGATACGCAGTATTTT. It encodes CASSVAGGSTDTQYF.

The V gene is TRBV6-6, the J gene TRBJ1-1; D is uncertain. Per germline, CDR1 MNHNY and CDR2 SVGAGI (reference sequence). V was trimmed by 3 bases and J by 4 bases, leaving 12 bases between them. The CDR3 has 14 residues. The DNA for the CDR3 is TGTGCCAGCAGTTATACCGCAGAGGTCACTGAAGCTTTCTTT. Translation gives CASSYTAEVTEAFF.

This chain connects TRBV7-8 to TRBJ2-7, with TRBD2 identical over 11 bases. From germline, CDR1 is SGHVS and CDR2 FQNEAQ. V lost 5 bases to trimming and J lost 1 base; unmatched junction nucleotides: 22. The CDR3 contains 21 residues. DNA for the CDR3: TGTGCCAGCAGCCCCCGCTTGGTATCCGCGACTAGCGGGATACTGTCCTACGAGCAGTACTTC. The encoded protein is CASSPRLVSATSGILSYEQYF.

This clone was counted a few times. The CDR3 DNA reads TGTGCCAGCAGCTTAGCCAGTTTTAACACGAATAATTCACCCCTCCACTTT. The encoded protein is CASSLASFNTNNSPLHF. The chain carries TRBV7-6 and TRBJ1-6; D gene uncertain. The V end lost 0 bases, the J end lost 5 bases, and 14 bases lay between the germline ends. Per the germline V gene, CDR1 is SGHVS and CDR2 is FNYEAQ. There are 17 residues in the CDR3.

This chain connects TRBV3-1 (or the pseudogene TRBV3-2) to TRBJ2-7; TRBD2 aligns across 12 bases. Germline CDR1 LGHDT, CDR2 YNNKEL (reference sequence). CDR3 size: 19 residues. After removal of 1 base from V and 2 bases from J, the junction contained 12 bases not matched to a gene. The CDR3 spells CASSQATSGREAGPYEQYF. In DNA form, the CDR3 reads TGTGCCAGCAGCCAAGCGACTAGCGGGAGAGAAGCAGGGCCCTACGAGCAGTACTTC.

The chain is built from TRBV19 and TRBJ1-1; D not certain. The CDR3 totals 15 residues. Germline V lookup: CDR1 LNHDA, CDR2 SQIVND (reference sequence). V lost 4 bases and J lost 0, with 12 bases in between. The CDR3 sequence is CASSNPRVVNTEAFF. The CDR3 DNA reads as TGTGCCAGTAGTAACCCCCGGGTTGTGAACACTGAAGCTTTCTTT.

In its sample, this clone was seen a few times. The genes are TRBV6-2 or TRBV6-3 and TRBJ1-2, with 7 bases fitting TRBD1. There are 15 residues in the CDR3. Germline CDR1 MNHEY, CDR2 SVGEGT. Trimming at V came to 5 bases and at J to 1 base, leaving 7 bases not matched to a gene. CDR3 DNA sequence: TGTGCCAGCAGTCCCCGACAGGGCGGTAACTATGGCTACACCTTC. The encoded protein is CASSPRQGGNYGYTF.

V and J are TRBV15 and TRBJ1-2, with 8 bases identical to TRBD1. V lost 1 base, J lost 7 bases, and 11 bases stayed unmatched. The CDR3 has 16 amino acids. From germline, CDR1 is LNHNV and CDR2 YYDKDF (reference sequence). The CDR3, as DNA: TGTGCCACCAGCAGAGGGGGAGCGACAGGGGAGGGTGGCTACACCTTC. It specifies CATSRGGATGEGGYTF. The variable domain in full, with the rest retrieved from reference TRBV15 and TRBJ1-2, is DAMVIQNPRYQVTQFGKPVTLSCSQTLNHNVMYWYQQKSSQAPKLLFHYYDKDFNNEADTPDNFQSRRPNTSFCFLDIRSPGLGDTAMYLCATSRGGATGEGGYTFGSGTRLTVV.

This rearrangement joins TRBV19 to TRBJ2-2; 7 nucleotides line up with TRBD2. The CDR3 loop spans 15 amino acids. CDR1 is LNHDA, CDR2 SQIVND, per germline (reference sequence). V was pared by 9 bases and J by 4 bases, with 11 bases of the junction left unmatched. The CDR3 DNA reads TGTGCCAGCCGGCCTGGGAGGGCGGGCACCGGGGAGCTGTTTTTT. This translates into CASRPGRAGTGELFF. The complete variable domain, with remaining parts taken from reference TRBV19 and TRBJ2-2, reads DGGITQSPKYLFRKEGQNVTLSCEQNLNHDAMYWYRQDPGQGLRLIYYSQIVNDFQKGDIAEGYSVSREKKESFPLTVTSAQKNPTAFYLCASRPGRAGTGELFFGEGSRLTVL.

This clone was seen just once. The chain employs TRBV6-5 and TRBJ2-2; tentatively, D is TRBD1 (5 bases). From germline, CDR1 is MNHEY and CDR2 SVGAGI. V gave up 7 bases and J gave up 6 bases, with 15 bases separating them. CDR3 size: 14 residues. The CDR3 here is CASTVMVGAGELFF. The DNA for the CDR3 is TGTGCCAGCACCGTAATGGTAGGGGCCGGGGAGCTGTTTTTT.

The CDR3 region has the DNA TGTGCCAGCAGCTTCGGGGGGGACAATCAGCCCCAGCATTTT. Its translation: CASSFGGDNQPQHF. This sequence joins TRBV7-9 and TRBJ1-5; D might be TRBD1 (5 bases). CDR1 is SEHNR, CDR2 FQNEAQ, per germline (reference sequence). This CDR3 contains 14 residues. V lost 3 bases, J lost 3 bases, and 9 bases lay in between.

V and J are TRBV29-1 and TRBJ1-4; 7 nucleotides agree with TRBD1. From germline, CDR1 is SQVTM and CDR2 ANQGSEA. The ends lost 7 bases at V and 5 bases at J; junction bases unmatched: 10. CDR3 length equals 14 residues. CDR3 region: CSAGPTGANEKLFF. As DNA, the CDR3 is TGCAGCGCCGGCCCTACAGGGGCGAATGAAAAACTGTTTTTT. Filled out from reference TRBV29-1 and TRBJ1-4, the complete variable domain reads SAVISQKPSRDICQRGTSLTIQCQVDSQVTMMFWYRQQPGQSLTLIATANQGSEATYESGFVIDKFPISRPNLTFSTLTVSNMSPEDSSIYLCSAGPTGANEKLFFGSGTQLSVL.

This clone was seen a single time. The CDR3 coding sequence is TGTGCCACCAGTGCCTTCCTACCGAGCGGGACGGAGCCCTACAATGAGCAGTTCTTC. Translation gives CATSAFLPSGTEPYNEQFF. V usage is TRBV24-1 and J usage is TRBJ2-1, with 7 nucleotides matching TRBD2. There are 19 residues in the CDR3. The ends lost 5 bases at V and 2 bases at J; junction bases unmatched: 17. Germline V CDR1 and CDR2: KGHDR, SFDVKD.

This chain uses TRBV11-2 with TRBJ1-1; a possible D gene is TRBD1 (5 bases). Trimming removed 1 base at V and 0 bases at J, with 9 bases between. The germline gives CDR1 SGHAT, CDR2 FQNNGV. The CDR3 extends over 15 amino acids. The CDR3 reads CASSLGEGLNTEAFF. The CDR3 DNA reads TGTGCCAGCAGCTTAGGGGAGGGGTTGAACACTGAAGCTTTCTTT.

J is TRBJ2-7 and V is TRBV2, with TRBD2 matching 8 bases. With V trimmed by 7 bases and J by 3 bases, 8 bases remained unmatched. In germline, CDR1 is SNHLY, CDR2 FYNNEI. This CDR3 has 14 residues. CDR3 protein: CASNRGREVYEQYF. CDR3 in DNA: TGTGCCAGCAATCGTGGGCGGGAGGTCTACGAGCAGTACTTC.

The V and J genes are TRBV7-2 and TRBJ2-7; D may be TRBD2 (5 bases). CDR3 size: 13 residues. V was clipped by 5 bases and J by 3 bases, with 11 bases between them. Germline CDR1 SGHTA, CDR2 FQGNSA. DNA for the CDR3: TGTGCCAGCAGCCCCGGGAAGAACTACGAGCAGTACTTC. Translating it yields CASSPGKNYEQYF.

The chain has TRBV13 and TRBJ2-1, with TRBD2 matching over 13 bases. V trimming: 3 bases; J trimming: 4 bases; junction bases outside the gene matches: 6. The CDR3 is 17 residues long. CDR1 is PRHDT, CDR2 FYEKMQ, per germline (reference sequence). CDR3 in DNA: TGTGCCAGCAGCTTCAGGGGGACTAGCGGGATTTACAATGAGCAGTTCTTC. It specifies CASSFRGTSGIYNEQFF.

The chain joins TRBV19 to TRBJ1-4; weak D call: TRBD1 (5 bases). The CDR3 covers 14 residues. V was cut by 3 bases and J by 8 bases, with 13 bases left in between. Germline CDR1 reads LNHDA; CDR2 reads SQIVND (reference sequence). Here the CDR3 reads CASSIPDRPEKLFF. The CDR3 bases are TGTGCCAGTAGTATTCCCGACAGACCCGAAAAACTGTTTTTT. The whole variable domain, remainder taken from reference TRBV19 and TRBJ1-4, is DGGITQSPKYLFRKEGQNVTLSCEQNLNHDAMYWYRQDPGQGLRLIYYSQIVNDFQKGDIAEGYSVSREKKESFPLTVTSAQKNPTAFYLCASSIPDRPEKLFFGSGTQLSVL.

This chain's CDR3 is CASSLVGGRLYNEQFF. The CDR3 DNA sequence: TGTGCCAGCAGCTTAGTAGGCGGGAGGCTGTACAATGAGCAGTTCTTC. V is TRBV7-9 and J is TRBJ2-1; 8 nucleotides match TRBD2. The CDR3 covers 16 residues. Germline V gene sequence: CDR1 SEHNR, CDR2 FQNEAQ (reference sequence). V gave up 1 base and J gave up 4 bases; unmatched junction bases: 6.

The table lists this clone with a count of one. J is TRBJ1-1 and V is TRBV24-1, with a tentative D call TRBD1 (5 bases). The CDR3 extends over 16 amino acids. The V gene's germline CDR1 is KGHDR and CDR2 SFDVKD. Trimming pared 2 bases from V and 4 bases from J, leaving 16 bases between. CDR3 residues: CATSDSLSGPGTEAFF. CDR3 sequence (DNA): TGTGCCACCAGTGATTCCCTATCAGGGCCGGGCACTGAAGCTTTCTTT.

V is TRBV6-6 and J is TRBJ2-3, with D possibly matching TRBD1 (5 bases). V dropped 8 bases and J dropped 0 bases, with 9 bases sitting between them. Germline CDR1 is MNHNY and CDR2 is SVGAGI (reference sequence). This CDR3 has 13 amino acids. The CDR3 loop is CASLGLSTDTQYF. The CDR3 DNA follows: TGTGCCAGCCTGGGGCTCAGCACAGATACGCAGTATTTT.

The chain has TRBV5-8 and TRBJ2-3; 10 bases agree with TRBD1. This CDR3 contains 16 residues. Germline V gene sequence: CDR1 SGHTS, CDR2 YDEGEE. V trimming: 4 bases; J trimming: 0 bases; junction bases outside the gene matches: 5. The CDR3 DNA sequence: TGTGCCAGCAGCCCTCGACAGGGGGCTAGCACAGATACGCAGTATTTT. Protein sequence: CASSPRQGASTDTQYF.

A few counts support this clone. CDR3 nucleotides: TGTGCCAGCAGTGAATATCAGGGAAGGGAGACCCAGTACTTC. Encoded protein: CASSEYQGRETQYF. The chain has TRBV25-1 and TRBJ2-5; D is possibly TRBD1 (5 bases). The CDR3 totals 14 residues. Trimming cost V 0 bases and J 5 bases, with 10 bases left between them. Germline CDR1 reads MGHDK; CDR2 reads SYGVNS.

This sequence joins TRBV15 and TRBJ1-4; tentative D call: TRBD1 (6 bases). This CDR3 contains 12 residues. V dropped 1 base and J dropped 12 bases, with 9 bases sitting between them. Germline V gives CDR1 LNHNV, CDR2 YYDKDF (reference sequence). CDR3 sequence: CATSRVAGELFF. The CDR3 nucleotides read TGTGCCACCAGCAGAGTGGCAGGGGAACTGTTTTTT.

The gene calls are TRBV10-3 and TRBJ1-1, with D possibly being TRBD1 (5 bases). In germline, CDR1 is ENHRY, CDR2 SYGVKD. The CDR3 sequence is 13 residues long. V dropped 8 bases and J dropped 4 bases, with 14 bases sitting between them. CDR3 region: CAIDKGQGTEAFF. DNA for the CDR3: TGTGCCATCGATAAGGGGCAGGGCACTGAAGCTTTCTTT.

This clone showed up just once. The CDR3 region has the DNA TGTGCCAGTACGGACAGACAAGAGACCCAGTACTTC. It yields the protein CASTDRQETQYF. The V gene is TRBV19, the J gene TRBJ2-5; maybe TRBD1 (6 bases). CDR1 is LNHDA, CDR2 SQIVND, per germline (reference sequence). The CDR3 runs to 12 residues. The germline V and J ends were trimmed by 7 bases and 2 bases, with 8 bases remaining between them.

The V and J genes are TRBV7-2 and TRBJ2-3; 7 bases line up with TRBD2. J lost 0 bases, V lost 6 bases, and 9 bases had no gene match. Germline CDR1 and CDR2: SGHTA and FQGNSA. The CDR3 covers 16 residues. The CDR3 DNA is TGTGCCAGCAGACAACGCGGGGGTCCTAGCACAGATACGCAGTATTTT. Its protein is CASRQRGGPSTDTQYF.